The clone carrying this TCR beta chain was counted once. Antigen specificity is unknown. This record belongs to a study of blood T cells in healthy people across ages. Study-wide results and limits: Relative to aged donors, long-lived donors carried more naive CD4+ cells and displayed higher diversity.

After removal of 0 bases from V and 2 bases from J, the junction contained 7 bases not matched to a gene. CDR1 and CDR2 from the germline V gene are LGHNA and YSLEER. The CDR3 contains 17 residues. A J-beta primer mix and a sample-barcoded 5' primer were used in a second PCR of about 7 to 11 cycles. TCRdb reprocessed the 5' RACE reads with MiXCR, giving one entry per CDR3 protein. The top ten hold 7.5% to 9% of the sample, which has over 450,000 distinct CDR3 sequences, around 24% seen once. These data were also filed under a second study, of T cells of mothers and their children.

Material for sequencing was blood. This TCR derives from a boy aged 5-17 years in good health. The V gene is TRBV4-3, the J gene TRBJ2-1, with 7 bases lining up with TRBD2. The CDR3 loop reads CASSQDLTAGAYNEQFF. The CDR3 bases are TGCGCCAGCAGCCAAGATCTGACGGCGGGGGCCTACAATGAGCAGTTCTTC.